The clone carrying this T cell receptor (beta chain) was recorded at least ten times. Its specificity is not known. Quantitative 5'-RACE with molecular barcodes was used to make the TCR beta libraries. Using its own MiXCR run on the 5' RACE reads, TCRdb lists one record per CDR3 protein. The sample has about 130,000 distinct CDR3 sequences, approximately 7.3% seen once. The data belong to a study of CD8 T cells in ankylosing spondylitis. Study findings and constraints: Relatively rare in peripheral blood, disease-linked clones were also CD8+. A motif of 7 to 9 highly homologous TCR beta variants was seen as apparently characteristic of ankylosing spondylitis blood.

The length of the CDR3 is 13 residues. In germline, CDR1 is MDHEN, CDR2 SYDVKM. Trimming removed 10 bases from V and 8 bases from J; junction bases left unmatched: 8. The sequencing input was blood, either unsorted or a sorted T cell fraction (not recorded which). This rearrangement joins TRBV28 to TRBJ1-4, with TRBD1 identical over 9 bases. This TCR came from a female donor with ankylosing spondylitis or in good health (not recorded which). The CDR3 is CATIQGAQEKLFF. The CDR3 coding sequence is TGTGCCACCATACAGGGGGCTCAGGAAAAACTGTTTTTT.